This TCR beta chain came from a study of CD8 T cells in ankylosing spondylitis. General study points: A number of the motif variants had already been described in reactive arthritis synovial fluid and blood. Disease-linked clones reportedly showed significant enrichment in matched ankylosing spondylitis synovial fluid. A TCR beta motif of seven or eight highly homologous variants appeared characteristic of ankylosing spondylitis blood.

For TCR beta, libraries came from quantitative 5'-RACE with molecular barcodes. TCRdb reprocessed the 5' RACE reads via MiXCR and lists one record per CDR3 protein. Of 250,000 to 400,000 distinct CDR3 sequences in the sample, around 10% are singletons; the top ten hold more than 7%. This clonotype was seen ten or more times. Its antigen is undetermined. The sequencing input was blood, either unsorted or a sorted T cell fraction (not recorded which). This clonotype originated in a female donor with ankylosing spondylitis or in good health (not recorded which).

This CDR3 is CSARRTSGGSDTQYF. For the CDR3, the DNA is TGCAGTGCTAGGCGGACTAGCGGGGGATCAGATACGCAGTATTTT. V is TRBV20-1 and J is TRBJ2-3; 13 nucleotides agree with TRBD2. Unmatched junction bases numbered 4, after V lost 3 bases and J lost 4 bases. The CDR3 is 15 residues long. Germline V gene data show CDR1 as DFQATT and CDR2 as SNEGSKA (reference sequence).